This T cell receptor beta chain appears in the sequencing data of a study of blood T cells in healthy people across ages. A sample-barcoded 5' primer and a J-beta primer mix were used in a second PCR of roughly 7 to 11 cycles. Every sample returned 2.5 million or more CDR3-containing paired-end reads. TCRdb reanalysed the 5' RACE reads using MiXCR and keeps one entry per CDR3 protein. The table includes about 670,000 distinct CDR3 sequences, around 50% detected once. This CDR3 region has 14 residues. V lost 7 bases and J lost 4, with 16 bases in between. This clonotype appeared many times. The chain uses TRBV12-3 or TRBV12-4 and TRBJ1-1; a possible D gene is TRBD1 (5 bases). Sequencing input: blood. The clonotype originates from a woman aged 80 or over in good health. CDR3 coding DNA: TGTGCCAGCACCCTCGGGGGGGTAGGCACTGAAGCTTTCTTT. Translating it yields CASTLGGVGTEAFF.